The entry below describes one T cell receptor beta chain. Trimming took 1 base from V and 5 from J; bases not matched to a gene: 8. The length of the CDR3 is 16 residues. CDR1 is LGHNA and CDR2 is YNFKEQ in the germline V gene. Original handling: From reference gene primer amplification, estimates of nucleated cell counts were derived. Libraries were prepared by immunoSEQ multiplex PCR; TCRdb keeps only in-frame clonotypes and omits some of them. D and trimming were read from the DNA, whereas the V and J calls and clone size are those reported in that table. The table shows 140,000 to 150,000 clones, with around 87% occurring only once. The record originates from a study of blood T cell repertoires in COVID-19.

This rearrangement joins TRBV4-2 to TRBJ2-3, with 8 bases fitting TRBD2. This TCR came from an elderly man with acute or convalescent COVID-19. The specimen was peripheral blood. The chain's CDR3 is CASSQGGAGDGDTQYF. CDR3 in DNA: TGTGCCAGCAGCCAAGGGGGAGCGGGGGATGGAGATACGCAGTATTTT.